These T cell receptor beta chains were read from a single sample in a study of T-cell reconstitution after alpha-beta-depleted transplantation in children. From the PCR reads, TCRdb called clonotypes with MiXCR, one entry per CDR3 protein. The table includes around 5,000 distinct CDR3 sequences, under 30% detected once. This specimen consisted of PBMCs, mostly from graft donor cells, obtained 60 days after TCRalphabeta/CD19-depleted stem cell transplant. The source is a male patient between 2 and 15 years old who had a stem cell transplant for acute lymphoblastic leukemia, so the T cells may come from the graft donor. Each CDR3 is given with its conserved first and last residue. D genes are given only for firm matches. Clone size is given for some rows only: seen once, a few or many times, or a class if the clone is expanded.

d_call,v_call,clone_size,j_call,cdr3_nt,cdr3_aa
TRBD1,TRBV12-5,many,TRBJ1-1,TGTGCTAGTGGTTTGATGACAGGGGACGGGGAAGAACACGCTGAAGCTTTCTTT,CASGLMTGDGEEHAEAFF
TRBD1,TRBV7-7,large,TRBJ2-5,TGTGCTAGCAGCTCGCCCTTGGACAGGGGCCAAGAGACCCAGTACTTC,CASSSPLDRGQETQYF
-,TRBV12-3/TRBV12-4,many,TRBJ1-6,TGTGCCAGCAGTTTTCGTCACGGGGGATCACCCCTCCACTTT,CASSFRHGGSPLHF
-,TRBV5-1,many,TRBJ2-1,TGCGCCAGCAGCTTGGCGGGTCCCTACAATGAGCAGTTCTTC,CASSLAGPYNEQFF
TRBD1,TRBV6-1,many,TRBJ1-1,TGTGCCAGCAGTGTTACAGGGGAGGTAGACACTGAAGCTTTCTTT,CASSVTGEVDTEAFF
TRBD2,TRBV12-3/TRBV12-4,many,TRBJ2-1,TGTGCCAGCAGCACGACTAGCGGGAGTTTATATGAGCAGTTCTTC,CASSTTSGSLYEQFF
-,TRBV4-1,medium-sized,TRBJ1-1,TGCGCCAGCAGCCAGGGGGAATGGTTCACTGAAGCTTTCTTT,CASSQGEWFTEAFF
TRBD1,TRBV7-9,medium-sized,TRBJ1-1,TGTGCCAGCAGCGACCTGACAGGGTTTGGGATCACTGAAGCTTTCTTT,CASSDLTGFGITEAFF
TRBD2,TRBV12-3/TRBV12-4,-,TRBJ2-5,TGTGCCAGCAGTTTAGGACTAGCGAATGAAGAGACCCAGTACTTC,CASSLGLANEETQYF
TRBD1,TRBV27,-,TRBJ1-1,TGTGCCAGTCACGGACAGGGTCCCACTGAAGCTTTCTTT,CASHGQGPTEAFF
TRBD2,TRBV10-3,medium-sized,TRBJ2-1,TGTGCCACGCTAGCGGGAGTCAAGAATGAGCAGTTCTTC,CATLAGVKNEQFF
-,TRBV7-9,many,TRBJ2-1,TGTGCCAGCAGCCATCTGAACAATGAGCAGTTCTTC,CASSHLNNEQFF
TRBD2,TRBV7-9,many,TRBJ2-3,TGTGCCAGCAGCCCTGGACTAGCGGGAGTTAGCACAGATACGCAGTATTTT,CASSPGLAGVSTDTQYF
-,TRBV29-1,-,TRBJ2-5,TGCAGCGTTGAATTAGGGACCCAAGAGACCCAGTACTTC,CSVELGTQETQYF
-,TRBV7-6,many,TRBJ2-1,TGTGCCAGCAGCAAAAGCAGGGGACTTGAGCAGTTCTTC,CASSKSRGLEQFF
TRBD2,TRBV9,medium-sized,TRBJ2-5,TGTGCCAGCAGCGTAGGTAGCGGGAGCTGGGAGACCCAGTACTTC,CASSVGSGSWETQYF
TRBD2,TRBV20-1,few,TRBJ2-7,TGCAGTGCTAGGGTGGAGCGACTAGCGGGCCCCTACGAGCAGTACTTC,CSARVERLAGPYEQYF
TRBD1,TRBV7-9,medium-sized,TRBJ2-3,TGTGCCAGCAGCTTATACGGGACAGGGAAGCCAGATACGCAGTATTTT,CASSLYGTGKPDTQYF
-,TRBV24-1,few,TRBJ2-3,TGTGGGGCCAGTGATTTCCGCCGGGGCACAGATACGCAGTATTTT,CGASDFRRGTDTQYF
TRBD2,TRBV6-1,-,TRBJ2-7,TGTGCCAGCAGTGACGCCGGGACTAGCGCCTACGAGCAGTACTTC,CASSDAGTSAYEQYF
-,TRBV9,many,TRBJ2-7,TGTGCCAGCAGCACCGCCGGGCTAAACTACGAGCAGTACTTC,CASSTAGLNYEQYF
-,TRBV6-5,many,TRBJ2-1,TGTGCCAGCAGTTGGGACAATGAGCAGTTCTTC,CASSWDNEQFF